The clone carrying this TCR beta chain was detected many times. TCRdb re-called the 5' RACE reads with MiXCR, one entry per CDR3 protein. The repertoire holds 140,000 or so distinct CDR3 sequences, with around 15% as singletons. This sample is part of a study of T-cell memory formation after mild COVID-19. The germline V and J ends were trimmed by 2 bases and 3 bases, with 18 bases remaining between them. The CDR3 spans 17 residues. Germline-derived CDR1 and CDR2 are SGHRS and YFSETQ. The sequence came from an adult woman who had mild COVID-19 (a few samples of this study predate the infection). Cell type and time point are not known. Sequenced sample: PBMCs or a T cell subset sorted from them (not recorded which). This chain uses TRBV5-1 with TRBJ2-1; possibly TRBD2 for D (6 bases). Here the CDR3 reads CASSFPQGSGNYNEQFF. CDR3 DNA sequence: TGCGCCAGCAGCTTTCCCCAGGGTAGCGGCAACTACAATGAGCAGTTCTTC.